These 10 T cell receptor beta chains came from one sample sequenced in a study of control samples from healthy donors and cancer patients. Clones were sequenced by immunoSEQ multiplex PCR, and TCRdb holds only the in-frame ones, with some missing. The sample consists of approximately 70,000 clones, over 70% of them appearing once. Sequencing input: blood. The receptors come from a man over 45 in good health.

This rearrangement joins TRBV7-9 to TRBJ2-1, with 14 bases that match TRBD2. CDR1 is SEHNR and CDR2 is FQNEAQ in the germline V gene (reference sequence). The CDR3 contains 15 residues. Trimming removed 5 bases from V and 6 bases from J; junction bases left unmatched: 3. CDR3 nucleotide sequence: TGTGCCAGCAGCGACGGGACTAGCGGGGGCAATGAGCAGTTCTTC. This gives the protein CASSDGTSGGNEQFF.

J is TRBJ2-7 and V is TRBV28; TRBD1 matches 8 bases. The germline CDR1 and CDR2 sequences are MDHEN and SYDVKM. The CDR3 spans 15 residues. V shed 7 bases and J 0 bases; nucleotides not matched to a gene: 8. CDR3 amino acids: CASNSGTGGSYEQYF. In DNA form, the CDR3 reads TGTGCCAGCAATTCCGGGACAGGAGGCTCCTACGAGCAGTACTTC. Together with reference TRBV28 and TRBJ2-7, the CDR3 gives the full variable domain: DVKVTQSSRYLVKRTGEKVFLECVQDMDHENMFWYRQDPGLGLRLIYFSYDVKMKEKGDIPEGYSVSREKKERFSLILESASTNQTSMYLCASNSGTGGSYEQYFGPGTRLTVT.

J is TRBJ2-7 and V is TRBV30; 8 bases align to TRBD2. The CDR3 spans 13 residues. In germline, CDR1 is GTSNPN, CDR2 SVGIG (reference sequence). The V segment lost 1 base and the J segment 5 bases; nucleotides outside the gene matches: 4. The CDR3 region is CAWSAGTSDEQYF. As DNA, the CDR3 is TGTGCCTGGAGTGCCGGGACTAGTGACGAGCAGTACTTC.

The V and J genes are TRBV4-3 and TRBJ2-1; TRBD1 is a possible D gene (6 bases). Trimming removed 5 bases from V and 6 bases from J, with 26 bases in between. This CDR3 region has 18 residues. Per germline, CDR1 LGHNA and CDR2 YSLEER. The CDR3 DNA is TGCGCCAGCAGCAGACTACATTCGGCAGGGGCTATCCCCAATGAGCAGTTCTTC. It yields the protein CASSRLHSAGAIPNEQFF.

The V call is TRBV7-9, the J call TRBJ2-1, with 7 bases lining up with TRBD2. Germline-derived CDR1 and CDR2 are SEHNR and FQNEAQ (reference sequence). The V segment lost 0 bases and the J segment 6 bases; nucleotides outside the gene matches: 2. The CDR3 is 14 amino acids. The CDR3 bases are TGTGCCAGCAGCTTAGCGGGGGGGATCAATGAGCAGTTCTTC. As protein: CASSLAGGINEQFF.

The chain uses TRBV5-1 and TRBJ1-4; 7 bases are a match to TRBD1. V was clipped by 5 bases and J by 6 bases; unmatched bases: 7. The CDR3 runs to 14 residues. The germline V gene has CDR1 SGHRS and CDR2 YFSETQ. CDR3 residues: CASRSTGDDEKLFF. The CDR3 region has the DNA TGCGCCAGCAGGTCCACAGGGGATGATGAAAAACTGTTTTTT.

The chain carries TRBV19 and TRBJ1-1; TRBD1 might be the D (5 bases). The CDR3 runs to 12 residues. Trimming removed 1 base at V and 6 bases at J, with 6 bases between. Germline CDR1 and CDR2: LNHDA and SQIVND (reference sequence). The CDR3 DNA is TGTGCCAGTAGTATAGGGGGGGCTGAAGCTTTCTTT. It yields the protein CASSIGGAEAFF.

The CDR3 spells CASSLSVSADLEQYF. The CDR3 nucleotides are TGTGCCAGCAGTTTGTCCGTGTCCGCGGACCTCGAGCAGTACTTC. The chain employs TRBV28 and TRBJ2-7; D gene uncertain. V shed 3 bases and J shed 6 bases, with 18 bases lying between them. The CDR3 is 15 amino acids. CDR1 and CDR2 (germline): MDHEN, SYDVKM.

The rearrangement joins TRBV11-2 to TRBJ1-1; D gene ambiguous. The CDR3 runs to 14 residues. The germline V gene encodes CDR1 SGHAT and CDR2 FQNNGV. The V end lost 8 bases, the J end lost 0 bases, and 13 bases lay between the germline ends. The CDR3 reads CASRSPHVNTEAFF. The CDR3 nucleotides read TGTGCCAGCCGGTCCCCCCACGTGAACACTGAAGCTTTCTTT. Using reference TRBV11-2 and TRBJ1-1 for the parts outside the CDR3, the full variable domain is EAGVAQSPRYKIIEKRQSVAFWCNPISGHATLYWYQQILGQGPKLLIQFQNNGVVDDSQLPKDRFSAERLKGVDSTLKIQPAKLEDSAVYLCASRSPHVNTEAFFGQGTRLTVV.

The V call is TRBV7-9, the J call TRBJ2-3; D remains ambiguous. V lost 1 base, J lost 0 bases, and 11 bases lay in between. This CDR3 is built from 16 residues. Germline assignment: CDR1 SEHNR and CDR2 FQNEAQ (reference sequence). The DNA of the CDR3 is TGTGCCAGCAGCTTAGAACGGCACTTGAGCACAGATACGCAGTATTTT. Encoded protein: CASSLERHLSTDTQYF.